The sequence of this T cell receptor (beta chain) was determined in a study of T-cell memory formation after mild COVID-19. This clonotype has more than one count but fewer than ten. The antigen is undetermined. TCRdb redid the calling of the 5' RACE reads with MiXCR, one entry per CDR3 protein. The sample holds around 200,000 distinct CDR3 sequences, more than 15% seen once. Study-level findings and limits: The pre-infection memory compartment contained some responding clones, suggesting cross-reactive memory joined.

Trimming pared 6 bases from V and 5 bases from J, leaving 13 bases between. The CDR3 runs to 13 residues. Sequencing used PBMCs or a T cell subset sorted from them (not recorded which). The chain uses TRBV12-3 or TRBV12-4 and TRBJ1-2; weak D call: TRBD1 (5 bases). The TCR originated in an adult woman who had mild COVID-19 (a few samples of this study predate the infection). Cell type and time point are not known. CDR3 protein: CASSPDSGYGYTF. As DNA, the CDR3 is TGTGCCAGCAGCCCTGACAGCGGTTATGGCTACACCTTC.